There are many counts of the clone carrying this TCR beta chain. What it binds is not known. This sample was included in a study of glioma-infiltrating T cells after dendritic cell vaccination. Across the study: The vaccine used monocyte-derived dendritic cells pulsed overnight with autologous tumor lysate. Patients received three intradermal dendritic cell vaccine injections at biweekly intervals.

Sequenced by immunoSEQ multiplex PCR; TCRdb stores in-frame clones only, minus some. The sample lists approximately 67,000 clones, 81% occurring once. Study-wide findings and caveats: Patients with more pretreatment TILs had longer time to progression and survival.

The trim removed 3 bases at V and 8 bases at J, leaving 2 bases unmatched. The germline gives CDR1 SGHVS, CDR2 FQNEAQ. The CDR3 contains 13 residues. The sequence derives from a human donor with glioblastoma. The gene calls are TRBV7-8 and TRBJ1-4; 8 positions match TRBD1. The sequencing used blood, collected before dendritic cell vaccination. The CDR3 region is CASSFGTGEKLFF. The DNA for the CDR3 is TGTGCCAGCAGCTTCGGGACAGGCGAAAAACTGTTTTTT.